The rows below give T cell receptor beta chains drawn from one sample of a study of PD-L1 blockade in urothelial cancer. Libraries were prepared by immunoSEQ multiplex PCR; TCRdb keeps only in-frame clonotypes and omits some of them. Among some 40,000 clones listed, around 90% were seen once. The specimen comprised PBMCs, sampled around atezolizumab (anti-PD-L1) treatment. The receptor source for this set is a man between 65 and 85 years old with urothelial cancer. Each CDR3 is given without its conserved first and last residue. The D gene is left open where the match is weak.

j_call,v_call,d_call,cdr3_aa
TRBJ2-7,TRBV27,TRBD1,ASSLTRGQHEQY
TRBJ1-4,TRBV15,-,ATSREGATNEKLF
TRBJ2-3,TRBV5-1,-,ASSLEPYSSTDTQY
TRBJ2-5,TRBV5-1,-,ASSPGRVGETQY
TRBJ2-3,TRBV19,TRBD2,ASRKLQGGTSGTDTQY
TRBJ2-7,TRBV28,-,ASSPRGFSYEQY
TRBJ2-2,TRBV7-9,-,ASSPLGVTGELF
TRBJ2-1,TRBV11-2,-,ASSSRSGPSYNEQF
TRBJ2-1,TRBV4-1,TRBD2,ASSRIPGLAGQGSYNEQF
TRBJ1-3,TRBV7-9,-,ASSPGNSGNTIY
TRBJ1-3,TRBV19,-,ASISRGRSGNTIY
TRBJ2-5,TRBV2,TRBD2,AIHSGRIQETQY
TRBJ2-7,TRBV5-7,TRBD2,ASSLWTSGRADNEQY
TRBJ2-3,TRBV28,-,ASSGSGDFADTQY
TRBJ2-1,TRBV7-9,-,ASSTRLDQGNEQF
TRBJ2-3,TRBV5-1,-,ASSLEAGGTDTQY
TRBJ2-3,TRBV7-2,TRBD2,ASSLRASGADTQY
TRBJ2-5,TRBV14,-,ASSPGWASSETQY
TRBJ2-3,TRBV5-1,-,ASSLNRVQTDTQY
TRBJ2-1,TRBV4-1,TRBD1,ASSQGLRDSYNEQF
TRBJ1-1,TRBV5-1,TRBD1,ASSRSGGLGTEAF
TRBJ2-1,TRBV30,-,AWSRLAENEQF
TRBJ1-6,TRBV4-1,-,ASSQEASSSSYNSPLH
TRBJ2-1,TRBV5-4,TRBD2,ASSLGLASGYNEQF
TRBJ2-1,TRBV19,TRBD2,ASSPPGLVYNEQF
TRBJ1-4,TRBV5-1,-,ASSNSPGEKLF
TRBJ2-1,TRBV11-2,-,ASSLQLAVRGEQF
TRBJ2-3,TRBV11-3,TRBD2,ASSPGRGGTLNFADTQY
TRBJ2-2,TRBV5-1,TRBD2,ASRPGLAVFTGELF
TRBJ2-5,TRBV7-8,-,ASSLGQAETQY
TRBJ2-5,TRBV5-1,-,ASSLNGQETQY
TRBJ2-1,TRBV5-1,-,ASSLGVSGAYNEQF
TRBJ2-6,TRBV1,-,TSSQEGQGPGANVLT